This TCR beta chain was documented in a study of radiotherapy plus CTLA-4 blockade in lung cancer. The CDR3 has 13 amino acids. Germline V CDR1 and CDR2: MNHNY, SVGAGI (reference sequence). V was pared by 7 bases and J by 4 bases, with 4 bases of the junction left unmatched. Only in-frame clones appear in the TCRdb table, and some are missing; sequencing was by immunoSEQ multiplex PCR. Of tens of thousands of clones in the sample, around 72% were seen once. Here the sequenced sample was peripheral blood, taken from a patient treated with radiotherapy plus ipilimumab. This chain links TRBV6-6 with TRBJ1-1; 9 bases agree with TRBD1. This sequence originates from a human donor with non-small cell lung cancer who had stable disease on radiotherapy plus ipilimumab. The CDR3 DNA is TGTGCCAGCACCCAGACAGGGGGCACTGAAGCTTTCTTT. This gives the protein CASTQTGGTEAFF.